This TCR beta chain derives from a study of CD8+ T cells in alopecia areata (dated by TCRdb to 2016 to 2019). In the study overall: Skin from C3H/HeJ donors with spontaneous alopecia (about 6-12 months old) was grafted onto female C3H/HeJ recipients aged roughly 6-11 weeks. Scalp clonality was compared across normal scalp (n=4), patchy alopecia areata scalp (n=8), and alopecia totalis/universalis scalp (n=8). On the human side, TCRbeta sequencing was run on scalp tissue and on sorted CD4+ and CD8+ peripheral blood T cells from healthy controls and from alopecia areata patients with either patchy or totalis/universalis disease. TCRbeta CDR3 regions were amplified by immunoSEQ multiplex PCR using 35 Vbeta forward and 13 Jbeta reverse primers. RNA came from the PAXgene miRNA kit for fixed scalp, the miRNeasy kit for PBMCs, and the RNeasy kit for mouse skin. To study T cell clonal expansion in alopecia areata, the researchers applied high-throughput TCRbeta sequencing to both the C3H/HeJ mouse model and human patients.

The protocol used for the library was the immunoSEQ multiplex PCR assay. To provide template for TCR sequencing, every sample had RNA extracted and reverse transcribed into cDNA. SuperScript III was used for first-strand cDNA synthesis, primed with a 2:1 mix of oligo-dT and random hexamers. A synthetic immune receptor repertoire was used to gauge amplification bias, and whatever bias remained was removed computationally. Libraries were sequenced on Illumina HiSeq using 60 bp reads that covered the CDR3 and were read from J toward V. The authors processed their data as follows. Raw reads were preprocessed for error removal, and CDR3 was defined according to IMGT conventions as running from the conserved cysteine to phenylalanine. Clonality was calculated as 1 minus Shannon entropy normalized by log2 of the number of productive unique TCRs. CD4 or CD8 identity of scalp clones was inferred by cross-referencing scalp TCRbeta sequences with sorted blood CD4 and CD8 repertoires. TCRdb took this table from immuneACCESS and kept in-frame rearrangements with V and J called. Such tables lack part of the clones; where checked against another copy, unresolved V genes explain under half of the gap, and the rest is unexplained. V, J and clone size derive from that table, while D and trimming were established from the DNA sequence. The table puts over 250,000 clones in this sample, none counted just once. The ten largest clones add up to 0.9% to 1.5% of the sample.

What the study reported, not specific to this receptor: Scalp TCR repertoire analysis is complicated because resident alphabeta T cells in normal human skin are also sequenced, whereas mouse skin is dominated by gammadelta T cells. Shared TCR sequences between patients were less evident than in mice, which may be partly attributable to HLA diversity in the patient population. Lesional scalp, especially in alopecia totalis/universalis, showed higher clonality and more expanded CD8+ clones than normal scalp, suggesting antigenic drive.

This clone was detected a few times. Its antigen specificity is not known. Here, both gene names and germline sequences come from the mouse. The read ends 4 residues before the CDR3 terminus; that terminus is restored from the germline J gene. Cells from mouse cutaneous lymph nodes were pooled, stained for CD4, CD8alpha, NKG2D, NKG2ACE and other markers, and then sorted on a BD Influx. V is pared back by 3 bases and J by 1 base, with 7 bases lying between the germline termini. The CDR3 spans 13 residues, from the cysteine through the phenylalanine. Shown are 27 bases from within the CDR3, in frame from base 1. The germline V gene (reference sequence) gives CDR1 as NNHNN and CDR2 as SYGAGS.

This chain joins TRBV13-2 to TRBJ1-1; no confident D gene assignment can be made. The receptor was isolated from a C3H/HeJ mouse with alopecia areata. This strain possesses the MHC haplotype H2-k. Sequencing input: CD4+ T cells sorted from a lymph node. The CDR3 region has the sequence CASGGQMNTEVFF. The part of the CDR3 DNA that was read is TGTGCCAGCGGTGGACAAATGAACACA.